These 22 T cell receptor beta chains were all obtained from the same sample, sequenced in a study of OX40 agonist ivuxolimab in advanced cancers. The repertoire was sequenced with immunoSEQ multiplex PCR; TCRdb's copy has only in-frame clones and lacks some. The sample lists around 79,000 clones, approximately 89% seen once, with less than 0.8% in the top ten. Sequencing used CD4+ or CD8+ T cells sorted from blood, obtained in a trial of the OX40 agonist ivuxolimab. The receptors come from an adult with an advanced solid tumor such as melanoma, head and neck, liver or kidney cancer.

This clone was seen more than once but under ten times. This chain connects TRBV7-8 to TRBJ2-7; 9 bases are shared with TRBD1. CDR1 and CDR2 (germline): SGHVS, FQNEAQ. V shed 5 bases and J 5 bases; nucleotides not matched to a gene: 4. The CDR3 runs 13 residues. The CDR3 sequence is CASSRDRVDEQYF. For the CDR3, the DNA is TGTGCCAGCAGCCGGGACAGGGTCGACGAGCAGTACTTC.

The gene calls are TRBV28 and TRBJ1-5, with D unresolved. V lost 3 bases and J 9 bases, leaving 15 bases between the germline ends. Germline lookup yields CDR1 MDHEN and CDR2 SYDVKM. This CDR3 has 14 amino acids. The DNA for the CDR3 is TGTGCCAGCAGTTTTACTCAGAGCCTCGGGCCCCAGCATTTT. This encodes CASSFTQSLGPQHF.

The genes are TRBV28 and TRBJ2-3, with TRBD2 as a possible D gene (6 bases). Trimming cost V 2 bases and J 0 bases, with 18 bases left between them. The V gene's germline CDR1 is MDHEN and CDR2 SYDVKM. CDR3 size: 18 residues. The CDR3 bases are TGTGCCAGCAGTTTACGGCAGGGCGGGATAACTAGCACAGATACGCAGTATTTT. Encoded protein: CASSLRQGGITSTDTQYF.

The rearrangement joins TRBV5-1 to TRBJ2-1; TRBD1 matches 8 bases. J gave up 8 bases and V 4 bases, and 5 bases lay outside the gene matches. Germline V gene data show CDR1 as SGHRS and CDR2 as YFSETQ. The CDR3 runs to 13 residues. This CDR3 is CASSQTGDYEQFF. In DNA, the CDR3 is TGCGCCAGCAGCCAGACAGGGGACTATGAGCAGTTCTTC. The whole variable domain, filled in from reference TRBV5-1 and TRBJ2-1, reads KAGVTQTPRYLIKTRGQQVTLSCSPISGHRSVSWYQQTPGQGLQFLFEYFSETQRNKGNFPGRFSGRQFSNSRSEMNVSTLELGDSALYLCASSQTGDYEQFFGPGTRLTVL.

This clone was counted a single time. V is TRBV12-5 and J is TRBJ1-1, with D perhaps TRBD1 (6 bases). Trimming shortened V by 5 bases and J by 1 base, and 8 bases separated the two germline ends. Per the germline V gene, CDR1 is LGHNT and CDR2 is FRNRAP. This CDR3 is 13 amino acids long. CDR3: CASGRQENTEAFF. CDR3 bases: TGTGCTAGTGGTCGACAGGAGAACACTGAAGCTTTCTTT. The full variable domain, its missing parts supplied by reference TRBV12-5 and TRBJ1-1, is DARVTQTPRHKVTEMGQEVTMRCQPILGHNTVFWYRQTMMQGLELLAYFRNRAPLDDSGMPKDRFSAEMPDATLATLKIQPSEPRDSAVYFCASGRQENTEAFFGQGTRLTVV.

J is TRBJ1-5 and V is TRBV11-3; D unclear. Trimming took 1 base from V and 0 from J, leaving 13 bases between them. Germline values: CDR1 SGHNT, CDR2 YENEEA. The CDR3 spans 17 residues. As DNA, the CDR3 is TGTGCCAGCAGCTTAGTGGGTTGGCCTCATAGCAATCAGCCCCAGCATTTT. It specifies CASSLVGWPHSNQPQHF.

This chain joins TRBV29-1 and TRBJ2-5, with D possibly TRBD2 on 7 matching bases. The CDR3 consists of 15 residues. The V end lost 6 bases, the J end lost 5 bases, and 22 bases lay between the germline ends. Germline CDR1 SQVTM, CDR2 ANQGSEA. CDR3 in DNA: TGCAGCGTGTCGGGCAGGGGAGGGTTGGGGGAGACCCAGTACTTC. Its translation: CSVSGRGGLGETQYF.

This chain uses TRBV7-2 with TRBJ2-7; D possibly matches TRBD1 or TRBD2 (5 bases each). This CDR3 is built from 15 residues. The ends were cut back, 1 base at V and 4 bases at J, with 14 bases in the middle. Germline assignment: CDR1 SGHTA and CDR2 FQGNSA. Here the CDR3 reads CASSLGGAGLYEQYF. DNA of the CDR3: TGTGCCAGCAGCTTAGGAGGGGCAGGTCTGTACGAGCAGTACTTC.

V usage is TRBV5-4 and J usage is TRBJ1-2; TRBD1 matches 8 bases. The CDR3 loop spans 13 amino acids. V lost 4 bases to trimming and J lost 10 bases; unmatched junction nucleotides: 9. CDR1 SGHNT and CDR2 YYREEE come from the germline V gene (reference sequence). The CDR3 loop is CASSPQGTGLYTF. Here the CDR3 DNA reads TGTGCCAGCAGCCCCCAGGGGACAGGTCTCTACACCTTC.

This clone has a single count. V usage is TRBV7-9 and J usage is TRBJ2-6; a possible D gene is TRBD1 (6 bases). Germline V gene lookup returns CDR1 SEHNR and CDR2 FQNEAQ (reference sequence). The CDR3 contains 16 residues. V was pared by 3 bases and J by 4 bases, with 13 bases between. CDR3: CASSLLTGSGANVLTF. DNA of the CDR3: TGTGCCAGCAGCTTGTTAACAGGGTCCGGGGCCAACGTCCTGACTTTC.

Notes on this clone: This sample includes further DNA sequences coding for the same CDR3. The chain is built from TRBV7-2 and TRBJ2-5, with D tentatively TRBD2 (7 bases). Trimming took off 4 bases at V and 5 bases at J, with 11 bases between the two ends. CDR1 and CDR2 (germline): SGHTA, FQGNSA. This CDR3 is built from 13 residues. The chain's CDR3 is CASSSGGRETQYF. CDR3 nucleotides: TGTGCCAGCAGCTCGGGGGGCCGGGAGACCCAGTACTTC.

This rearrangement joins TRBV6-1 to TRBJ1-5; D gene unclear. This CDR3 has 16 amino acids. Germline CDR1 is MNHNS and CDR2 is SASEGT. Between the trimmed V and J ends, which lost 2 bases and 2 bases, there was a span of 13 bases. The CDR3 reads CASSEHPNRGNQPQHF. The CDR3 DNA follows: TGTGCCAGCAGTGAACACCCTAATCGAGGCAATCAGCCCCAGCATTTT.

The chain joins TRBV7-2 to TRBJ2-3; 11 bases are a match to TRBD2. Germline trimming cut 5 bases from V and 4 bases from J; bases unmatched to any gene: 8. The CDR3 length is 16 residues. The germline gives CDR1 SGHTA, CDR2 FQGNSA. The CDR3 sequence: CASSHSGGAVADTQYF. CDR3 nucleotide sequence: TGTGCCAGCAGCCATAGCGGGGGGGCCGTCGCAGATACGCAGTATTTT.

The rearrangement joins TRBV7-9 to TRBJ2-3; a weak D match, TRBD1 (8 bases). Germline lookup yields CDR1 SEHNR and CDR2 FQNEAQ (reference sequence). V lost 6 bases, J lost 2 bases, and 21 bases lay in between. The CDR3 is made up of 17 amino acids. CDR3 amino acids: CASSRGNRGGYTDTQYF. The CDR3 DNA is TGTGCCAGCAGTAGGGGAAACAGGGGGGGATACACAGATACGCAGTATTTT.

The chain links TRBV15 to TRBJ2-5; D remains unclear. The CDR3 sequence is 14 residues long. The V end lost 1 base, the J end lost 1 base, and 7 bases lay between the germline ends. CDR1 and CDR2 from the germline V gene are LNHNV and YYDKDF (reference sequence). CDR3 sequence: CATSRGPIQETQYF. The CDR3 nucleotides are TGTGCCACCAGCAGAGGTCCTATCCAAGAGACCCAGTACTTC. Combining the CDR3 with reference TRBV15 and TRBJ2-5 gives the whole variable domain DAMVIQNPRYQVTQFGKPVTLSCSQTLNHNVMYWYQQKSSQAPKLLFHYYDKDFNNEADTPDNFQSRRPNTSFCFLDIRSPGLGDTAMYLCATSRGPIQETQYFGPGTRLLVL.

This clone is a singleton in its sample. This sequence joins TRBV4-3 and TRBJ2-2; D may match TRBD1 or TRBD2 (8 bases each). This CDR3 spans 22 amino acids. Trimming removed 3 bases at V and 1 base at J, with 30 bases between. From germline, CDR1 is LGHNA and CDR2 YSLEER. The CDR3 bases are TGCGCCAGCAGCCAGCTCCAGGTGACAGGGGAACGGGGGGGCCGGAACACCGGGGAGCTGTTTTTT. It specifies CASSQLQVTGERGGRNTGELFF.

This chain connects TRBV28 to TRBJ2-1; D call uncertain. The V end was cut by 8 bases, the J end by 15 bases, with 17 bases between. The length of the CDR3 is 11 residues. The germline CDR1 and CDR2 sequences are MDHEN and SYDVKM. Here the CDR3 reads CASGPRDLLFF. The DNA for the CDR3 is TGTGCCAGCGGCCCCCGAGACCTCCTGTTCTTC.

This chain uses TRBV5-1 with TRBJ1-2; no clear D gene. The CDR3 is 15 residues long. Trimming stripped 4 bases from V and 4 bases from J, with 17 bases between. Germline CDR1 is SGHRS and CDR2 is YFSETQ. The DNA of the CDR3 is TGCGCCAGCAGCCCAAGTGTAACAGACCTCTATGGCTACACCTTC. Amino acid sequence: CASSPSVTDLYGYTF.

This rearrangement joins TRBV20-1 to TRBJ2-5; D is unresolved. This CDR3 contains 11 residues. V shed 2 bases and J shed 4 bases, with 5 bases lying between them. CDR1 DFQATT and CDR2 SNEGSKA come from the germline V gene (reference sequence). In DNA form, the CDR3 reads TGCAGTGCTAGACATGGAGAGACCCAGTACTTC. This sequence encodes CSARHGETQYF.

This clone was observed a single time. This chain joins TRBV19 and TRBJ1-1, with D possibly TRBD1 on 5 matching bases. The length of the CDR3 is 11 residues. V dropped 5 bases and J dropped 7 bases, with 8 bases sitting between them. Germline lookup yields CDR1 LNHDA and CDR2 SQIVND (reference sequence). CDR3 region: CASSGGVEAFF. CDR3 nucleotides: TGTGCCAGTAGTGGAGGGGTTGAAGCTTTCTTT. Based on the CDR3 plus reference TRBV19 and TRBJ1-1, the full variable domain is DGGITQSPKYLFRKEGQNVTLSCEQNLNHDAMYWYRQDPGQGLRLIYYSQIVNDFQKGDIAEGYSVSREKKESFPLTVTSAQKNPTAFYLCASSGGVEAFFGQGTRLTVV.

The CDR3 sequence is CASSLAGGDGYTF. The CDR3, as DNA: TGTGCCAGCAGCTTGGCAGGGGGCGATGGCTACACCTTC. The rearrangement links TRBV6-4 to TRBJ1-2; 8 nucleotides line up with TRBD1. CDR1 is MRHNA and CDR2 is SNTAGT in the germline V gene. V shed 6 bases and J 6 bases; nucleotides not matched to a gene: 6. This CDR3 contains 13 residues.

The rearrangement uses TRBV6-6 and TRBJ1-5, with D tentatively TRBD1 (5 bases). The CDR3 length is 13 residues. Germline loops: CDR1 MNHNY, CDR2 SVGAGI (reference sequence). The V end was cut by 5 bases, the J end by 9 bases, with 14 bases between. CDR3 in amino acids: CASSTQYGGPQHF. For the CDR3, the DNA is TGTGCCAGCAGTACCCAATATGGGGGGCCCCAGCATTTT.